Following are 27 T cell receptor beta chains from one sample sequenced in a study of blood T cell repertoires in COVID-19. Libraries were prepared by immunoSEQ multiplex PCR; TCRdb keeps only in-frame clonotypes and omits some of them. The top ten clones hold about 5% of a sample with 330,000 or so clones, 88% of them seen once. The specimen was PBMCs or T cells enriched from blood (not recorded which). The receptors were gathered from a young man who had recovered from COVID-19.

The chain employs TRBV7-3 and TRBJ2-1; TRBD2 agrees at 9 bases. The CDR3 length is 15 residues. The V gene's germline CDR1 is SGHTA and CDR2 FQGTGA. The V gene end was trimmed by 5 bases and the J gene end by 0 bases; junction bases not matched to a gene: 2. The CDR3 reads CASSSGGSSYNEQFF. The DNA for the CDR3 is TGTGCCAGCAGCAGCGGGGGGAGCTCCTACAATGAGCAGTTCTTC.

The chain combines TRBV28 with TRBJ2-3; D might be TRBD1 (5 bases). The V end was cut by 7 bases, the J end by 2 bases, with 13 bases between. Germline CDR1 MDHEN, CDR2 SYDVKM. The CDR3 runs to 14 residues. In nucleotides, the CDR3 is TGTGCCAGCAAGGGCAGGGCTCCCACAGATACGCAGTATTTT. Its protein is CASKGRAPTDTQYF.

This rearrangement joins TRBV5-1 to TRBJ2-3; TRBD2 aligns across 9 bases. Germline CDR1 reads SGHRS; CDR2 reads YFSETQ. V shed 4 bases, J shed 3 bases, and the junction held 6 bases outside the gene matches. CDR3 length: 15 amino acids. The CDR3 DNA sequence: TGCGCCAGCAGCCAGGGACTAGCTGGGACAGATACGCAGTATTTT. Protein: CASSQGLAGTDTQYF. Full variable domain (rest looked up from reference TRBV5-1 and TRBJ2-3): KAGVTQTPRYLIKTRGQQVTLSCSPISGHRSVSWYQQTPGQGLQFLFEYFSETQRNKGNFPGRFSGRQFSNSRSEMNVSTLELGDSALYLCASSQGLAGTDTQYFGPGTRLTVL.

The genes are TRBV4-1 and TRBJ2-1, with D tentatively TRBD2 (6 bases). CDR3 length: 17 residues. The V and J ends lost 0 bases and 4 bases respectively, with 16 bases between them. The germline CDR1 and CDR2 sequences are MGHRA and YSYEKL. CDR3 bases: TGCGCCAGCAGCCAAGAGTTGGGCGGGGCCAGATACAATGAGCAGTTCTTC. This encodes CASSQELGGARYNEQFF.

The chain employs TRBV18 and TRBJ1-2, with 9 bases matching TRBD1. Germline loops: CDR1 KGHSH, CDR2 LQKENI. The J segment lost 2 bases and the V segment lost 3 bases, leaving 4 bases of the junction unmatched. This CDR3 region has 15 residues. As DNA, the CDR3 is TGTGCCAGCTCACCTTCTGACAGGGGGAACTATGGCTACACCTTC. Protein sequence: CASSPSDRGNYGYTF.

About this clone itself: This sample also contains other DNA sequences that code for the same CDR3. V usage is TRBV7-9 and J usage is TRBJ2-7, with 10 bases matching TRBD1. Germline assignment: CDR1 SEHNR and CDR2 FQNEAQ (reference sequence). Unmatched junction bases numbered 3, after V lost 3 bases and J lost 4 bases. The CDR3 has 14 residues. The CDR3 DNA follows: TGTGCCAGCAGCTTGGGACAGGGGATTTACGAGCAGTACTTC. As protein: CASSLGQGIYEQYF. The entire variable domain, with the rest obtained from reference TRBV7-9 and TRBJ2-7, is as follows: DTGVSQNPRHKITKRGQNVTFRCDPISEHNRLYWYRQTLGQGPEFLTYFQNEAQLEKSRLLSDRFSAERPKGSFSTLEIQRTEQGDSAMYLCASSLGQGIYEQYFGPGTRLTVT.

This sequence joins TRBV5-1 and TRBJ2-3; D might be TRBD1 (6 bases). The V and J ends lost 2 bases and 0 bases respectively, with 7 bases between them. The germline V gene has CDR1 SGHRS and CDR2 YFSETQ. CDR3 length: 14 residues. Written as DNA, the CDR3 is TGCGCCAGCAGCTTACAGGGTAGCACAGATACGCAGTATTTT. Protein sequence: CASSLQGSTDTQYF.

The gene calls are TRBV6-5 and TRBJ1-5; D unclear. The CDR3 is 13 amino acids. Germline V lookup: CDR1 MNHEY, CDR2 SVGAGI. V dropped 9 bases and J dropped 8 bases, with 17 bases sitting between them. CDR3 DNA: TGTGCCAGTATGGGCGCGACGGGAGAGCCCCAGCATTTT. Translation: CASMGATGEPQHF.

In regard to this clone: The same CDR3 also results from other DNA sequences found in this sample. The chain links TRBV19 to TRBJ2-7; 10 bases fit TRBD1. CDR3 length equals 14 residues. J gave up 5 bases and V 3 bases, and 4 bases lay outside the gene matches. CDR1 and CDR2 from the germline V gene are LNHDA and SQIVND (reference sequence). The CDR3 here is CASSIRDRGHEQYF. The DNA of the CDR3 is TGTGCCAGTAGTATCCGGGACAGGGGCCACGAGCAGTACTTC.

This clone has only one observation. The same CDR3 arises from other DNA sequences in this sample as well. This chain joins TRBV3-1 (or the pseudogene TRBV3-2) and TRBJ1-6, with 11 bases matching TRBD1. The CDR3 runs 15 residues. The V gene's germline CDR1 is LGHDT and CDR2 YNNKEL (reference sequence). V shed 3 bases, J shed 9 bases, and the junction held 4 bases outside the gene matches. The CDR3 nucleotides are TGTGCCAGCAGCCAGCAGGGACAGGGGGGTTCACCCCTCCACTTT. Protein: CASSQQGQGGSPLHF.

Here the CDR3 reads CASSRTSGGIYEQYF. CDR3 nucleotide sequence: TGTGCCAGCAGCCGGACTAGCGGGGGCATCTACGAGCAGTACTTC. The genes are TRBV14 and TRBJ2-7; TRBD2 matches 13 bases. Germline-derived CDR1 and CDR2 are SGHDN and FVKESK. After removal of 4 bases from V and 3 bases from J, the junction contained 3 bases not matched to a gene. CDR3 length: 15 residues.

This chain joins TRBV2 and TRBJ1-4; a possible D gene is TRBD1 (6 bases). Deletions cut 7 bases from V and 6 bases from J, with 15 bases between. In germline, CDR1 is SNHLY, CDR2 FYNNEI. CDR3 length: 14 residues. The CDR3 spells CASKGEYRDEKLFF. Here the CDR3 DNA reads TGTGCCAGCAAGGGGGAATACAGGGATGAAAAACTGTTTTTT.

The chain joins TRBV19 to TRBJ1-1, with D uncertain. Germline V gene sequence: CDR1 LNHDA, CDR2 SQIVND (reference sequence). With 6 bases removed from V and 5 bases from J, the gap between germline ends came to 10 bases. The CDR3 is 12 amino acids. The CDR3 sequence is CASSTRKTEAFF. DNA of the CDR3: TGTGCCAGTAGCACCAGAAAGACTGAAGCTTTCTTT.

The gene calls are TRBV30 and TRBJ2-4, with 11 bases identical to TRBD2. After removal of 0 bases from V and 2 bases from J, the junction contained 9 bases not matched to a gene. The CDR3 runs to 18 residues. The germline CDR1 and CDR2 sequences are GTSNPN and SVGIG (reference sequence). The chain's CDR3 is CAWSVPTSGGYTKNIQYF. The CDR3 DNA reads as TGTGCCTGGAGTGTCCCTACTAGCGGGGGATATACCAAAAACATTCAGTACTTC.

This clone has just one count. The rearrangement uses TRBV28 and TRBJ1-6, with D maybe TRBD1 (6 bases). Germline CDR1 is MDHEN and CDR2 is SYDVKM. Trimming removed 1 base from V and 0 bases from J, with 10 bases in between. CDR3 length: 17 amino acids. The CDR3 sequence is CASSLSTGSSYNSPLHF. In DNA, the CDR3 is TGTGCCAGCAGTTTATCTACAGGGAGCTCCTATAATTCACCCCTCCACTTT.

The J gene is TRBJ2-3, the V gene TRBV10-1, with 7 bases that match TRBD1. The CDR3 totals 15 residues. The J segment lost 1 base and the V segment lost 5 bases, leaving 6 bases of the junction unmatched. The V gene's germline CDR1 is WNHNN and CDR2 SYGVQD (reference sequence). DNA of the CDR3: TGCGCCAGCAGTCCGACAGGGATCGGCACAGATACGCAGTATTTT. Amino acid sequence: CASSPTGIGTDTQYF.

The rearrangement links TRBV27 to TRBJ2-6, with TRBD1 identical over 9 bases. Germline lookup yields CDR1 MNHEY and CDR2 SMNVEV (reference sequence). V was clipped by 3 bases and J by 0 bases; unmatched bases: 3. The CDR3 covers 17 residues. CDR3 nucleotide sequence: TGTGCCAGCAGTTTTGACAGGGGGGGCTCTGGGGCCAACGTCCTGACTTTC. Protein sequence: CASSFDRGGSGANVLTF.

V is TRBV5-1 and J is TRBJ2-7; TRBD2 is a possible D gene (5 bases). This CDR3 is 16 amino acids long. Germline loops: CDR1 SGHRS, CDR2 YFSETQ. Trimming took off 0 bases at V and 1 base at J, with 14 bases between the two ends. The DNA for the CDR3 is TGCGCCAGCAGCTTGGCCGAGGGCGTCGGGTCCTACGAGCAGTACTTC. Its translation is CASSLAEGVGSYEQYF.

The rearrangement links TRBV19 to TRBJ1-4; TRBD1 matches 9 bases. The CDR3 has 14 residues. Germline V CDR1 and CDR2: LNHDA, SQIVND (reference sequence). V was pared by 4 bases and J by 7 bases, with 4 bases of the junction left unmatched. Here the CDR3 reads CASSTTGGGEKLFF. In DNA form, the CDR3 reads TGTGCCAGTAGTACAACAGGGGGCGGTGAAAAACTGTTTTTT.

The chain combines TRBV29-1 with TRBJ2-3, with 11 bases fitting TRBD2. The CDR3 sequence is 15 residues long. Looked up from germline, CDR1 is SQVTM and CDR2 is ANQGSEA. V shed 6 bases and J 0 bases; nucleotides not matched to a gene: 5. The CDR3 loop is CSVKGLAESTDTQYF. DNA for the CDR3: TGCAGCGTGAAGGGACTAGCGGAGAGCACAGATACGCAGTATTTT.

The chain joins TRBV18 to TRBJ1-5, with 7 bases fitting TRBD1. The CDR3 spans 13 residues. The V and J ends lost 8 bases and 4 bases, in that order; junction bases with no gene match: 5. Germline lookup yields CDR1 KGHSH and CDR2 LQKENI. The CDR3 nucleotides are TGTGCCAGCACTGACAGGGCAAATCAGCCCCAGCATTTT. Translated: CASTDRANQPQHF.

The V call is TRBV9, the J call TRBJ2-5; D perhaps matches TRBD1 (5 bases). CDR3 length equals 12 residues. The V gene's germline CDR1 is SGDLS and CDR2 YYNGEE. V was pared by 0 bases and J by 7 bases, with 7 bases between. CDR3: CASSVDRGTQYF. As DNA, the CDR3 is TGTGCCAGCAGCGTAGATAGGGGGACCCAGTACTTC.

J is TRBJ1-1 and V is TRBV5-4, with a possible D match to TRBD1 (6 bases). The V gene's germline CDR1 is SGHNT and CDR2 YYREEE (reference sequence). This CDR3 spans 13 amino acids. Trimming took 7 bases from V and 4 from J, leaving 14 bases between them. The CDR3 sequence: CASALTGGTEAFF. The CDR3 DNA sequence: TGTGCCAGCGCGTTGACAGGTGGCACTGAAGCTTTCTTT.

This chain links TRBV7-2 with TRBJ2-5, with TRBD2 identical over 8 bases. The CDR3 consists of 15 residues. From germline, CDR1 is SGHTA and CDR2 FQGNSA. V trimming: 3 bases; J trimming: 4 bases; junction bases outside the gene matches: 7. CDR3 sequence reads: CASSFTGGGGETQYF. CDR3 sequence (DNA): TGTGCCAGCAGCTTCACCGGGGGGGGCGGAGAGACCCAGTACTTC.

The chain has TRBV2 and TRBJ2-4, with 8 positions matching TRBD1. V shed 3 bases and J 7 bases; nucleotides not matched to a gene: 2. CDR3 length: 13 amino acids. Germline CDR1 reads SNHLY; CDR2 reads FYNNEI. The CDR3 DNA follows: TGTGCCAGCAGTGACACAGGGGGGAACATTCAGTACTTC. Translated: CASSDTGGNIQYF.

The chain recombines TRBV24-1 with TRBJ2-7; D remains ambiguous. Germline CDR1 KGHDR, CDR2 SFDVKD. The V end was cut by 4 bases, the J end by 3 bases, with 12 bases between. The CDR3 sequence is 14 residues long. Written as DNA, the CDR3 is TGTGCCACCAGTGACTCCCTTGACAACTACGAGCAGTACTTC. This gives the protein CATSDSLDNYEQYF.

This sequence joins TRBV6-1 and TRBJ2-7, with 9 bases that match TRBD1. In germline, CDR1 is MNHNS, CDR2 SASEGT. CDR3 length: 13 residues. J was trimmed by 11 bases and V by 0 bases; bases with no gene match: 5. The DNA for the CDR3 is TGTGCCAGCAGTGAAGCGGTCCGGACAGGGGAGTACTTC. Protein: CASSEAVRTGEYF.